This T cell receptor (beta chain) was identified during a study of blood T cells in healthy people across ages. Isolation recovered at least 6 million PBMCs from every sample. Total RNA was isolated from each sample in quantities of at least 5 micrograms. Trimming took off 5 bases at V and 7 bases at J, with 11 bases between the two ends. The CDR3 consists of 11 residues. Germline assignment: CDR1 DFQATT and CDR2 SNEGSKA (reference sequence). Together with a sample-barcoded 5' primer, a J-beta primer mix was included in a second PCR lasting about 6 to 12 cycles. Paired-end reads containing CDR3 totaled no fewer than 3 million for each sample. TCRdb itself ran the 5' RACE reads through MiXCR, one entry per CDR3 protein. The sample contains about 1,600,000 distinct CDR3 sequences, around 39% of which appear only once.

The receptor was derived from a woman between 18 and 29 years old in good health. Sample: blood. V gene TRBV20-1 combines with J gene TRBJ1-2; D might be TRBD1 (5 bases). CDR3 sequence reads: CSAAEGAGYTF. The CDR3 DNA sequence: TGCAGTGCTGCCGAAGGGGCTGGCTACACCTTC.